This is a list of T cell receptor beta chains from one sample in a study of blood T cell repertoires in COVID-19. Measured with immunoSEQ multiplex PCR; TCRdb has only the in-frame clones, and not every one. The data hold roughly 300,000 clones, with more than 75% observed a single time. Sequences were obtained from PBMCs or T cells enriched from blood (not recorded which). These receptor sequences come from a woman in her twenties or thirties who had recovered from COVID-19. Both conserved end residues are part of each CDR3. The D gene is left open where the match is weak. Size tells how often a clone was seen (once, few, many) or the class of an expanded clone, and some rows leave it out.

d_gene	len	v_gene	abundance	j_gene	CDR3aa	CDR3nt
TRBD1	16	TRBV6-5	.	TRBJ1-1	CASSYLRQGLNTEAFF	TGTGCCAGCAGTTACTTACGACAGGGGTTGAACACTGAAGCTTTCTTT
TRBD2	19	TRBV6-2/TRBV6-3	.	TRBJ2-2	CASSYSQSGGGTNTGELFF	TGTGCCAGCAGTTACAGCCAATCGGGCGGGGGGACGAACACCGGGGAGCTGTTTTTT
TRBD1	16	TRBV9	.	TRBJ2-2	CASSSSGQGFTGELFF	TGTGCCAGCAGCTCAAGTGGACAGGGTTTTACCGGGGAGCTGTTTTTT
.	13	TRBV5-6	.	TRBJ1-2	CASSVGVNYGYTF	TGTGCCAGCAGTGTAGGGGTTAACTATGGCTACACCTTC
TRBD1	16	TRBV4-3	.	TRBJ2-1	CASSQTSGTGNNEQFF	TGCGCCAGCAGCCAAACCTCCGGGACAGGTAACAATGAGCAGTTCTTC
TRBD1	13	TRBV6-5	.	TRBJ2-2	CASSYRGTGELFF	TGTGCCAGCAGCTACAGGGGTACCGGGGAGCTGTTTTTT
.	13	TRBV6-5	.	TRBJ2-2	CASLSMNTGELFF	TGTGCCAGCCTATCCATGAACACCGGGGAGCTGTTTTTT
TRBD2	16	TRBV18	.	TRBJ2-7	CASSRSGTITTYEQYF	TGTGCCAGCTCACGATCCGGGACTATCACCACCTACGAGCAGTACTTC
TRBD1	15	TRBV5-1	.	TRBJ1-5	CASSLGDSHDQPQHF	TGCGCCAGCAGCTTGGGGGACAGTCATGATCAGCCCCAGCATTTT
.	14	TRBV10-2	.	TRBJ1-5	CAKQGQVVYQPQHF	TGCGCCAAGCAGGGCCAGGTTGTTTATCAGCCCCAGCATTTT
TRBD1	15	TRBV28	.	TRBJ1-2	CASIPGGWGDYGYTF	TGTGCCAGCATTCCAGGGGGGTGGGGAGACTATGGCTACACCTTC
.	12	TRBV29-1	few	TRBJ1-1	CSVDRLNTEAFF	TGCAGCGTTGACAGGTTGAACACTGAAGCTTTCTTT
.	13	TRBV19	.	TRBJ1-4	CASCPEGAEKLFF	TGTGCCAGCTGCCCCGAAGGGGCTGAAAAACTGTTTTTT
.	15	TRBV30	once	TRBJ1-4	CAYSRDYATNEKLFF	TGTGCCTACTCGAGGGACTACGCAACTAATGAAAAACTGTTTTTT
.	15	TRBV5-1	.	TRBJ1-3	CASSFDATLGNTIYF	TGCGCCAGCAGCTTCGACGCGACTCTTGGAAACACCATATATTTT
.	15	TRBV6-5	.	TRBJ1-4	CASSYSTLGDEKLFF	TGTGCCAGCAGTTACTCGACCCTCGGAGATGAAAAACTGTTTTTT
.	13	TRBV29-1	.	TRBJ1-1	CSVIRGGGTEAFF	TGCAGCGTTATCAGGGGCGGTGGCACTGAAGCTTTCTTT
.	16	TRBV18	.	TRBJ1-2	CASSPPRVQYPAGYTF	TGTGCCAGCTCACCACCGAGGGTACAGTATCCCGCGGGCTACACCTTC
TRBD1	14	TRBV9	.	TRBJ1-4	CASSVEAGGGKLFF	TGTGCCAGCAGCGTAGAGGCAGGGGGCGGAAAACTGTTTTTT
.	16	TRBV6-5	.	TRBJ1-5	CASSYPGAYSNQPQHF	TGTGCCAGCAGTTACCCGGGAGCCTATAGCAATCAGCCCCAGCATTTT
.	14	TRBV3-1/TRBV3-2	.	TRBJ1-2	CASSPGHNNYGYTF	TGTGCCAGCAGCCCCGGACACAACAACTATGGCTACACCTTC
.	11	TRBV7-9	.	TRBJ2-2	CASSPSGELFF	TGTGCCAGCAGCCCGTCCGGGGAGCTGTTTTTT
.	14	TRBV7-9	.	TRBJ1-5	CASSPSNRDQPQHF	TGTGCCAGCAGCCCGTCCAACAGGGACCAGCCCCAGCATTTT
.	14	TRBV6-5	.	TRBJ2-7	CASRTVGGGYEQYF	TGTGCCAGCAGGACGGTGGGAGGGGGCTACGAGCAGTACTTC
.	15	TRBV6-5	.	TRBJ2-1	CASSYTMRFQDEQFF	TGTGCCAGCAGTTACACCATGCGCTTCCAGGATGAGCAGTTCTTC
TRBD1	14	TRBV7-2	.	TRBJ1-2	CASSTRTGGYGYTF	TGTGCCAGCAGCACCCGGACAGGGGGCTATGGCTACACCTTC
TRBD1	19	TRBV24-1	.	TRBJ1-2	CATSDGRQGARSTVYGYTF	TGTGCCACCAGTGATGGAAGACAGGGGGCGAGGTCGACTGTCTATGGCTACACCTTC
.	13	TRBV13	.	TRBJ2-5	CASSLSAKETQYF	TGTGCCAGCAGCTTAAGCGCCAAAGAGACCCAGTACTTC
.	15	TRBV5-1	.	TRBJ2-1	CASSLELLATHEQFF	TGCGCCAGCAGCTTGGAACTACTAGCCACCCATGAGCAGTTCTTC
.	16	TRBV10-3	.	TRBJ2-1	CAISESKAGNYNEQFF	TGTGCCATCAGTGAGTCGAAGGCAGGAAACTACAATGAGCAGTTCTTC
.	17	TRBV4-1	.	TRBJ1-5	CASSQEGLAGDRQPQHF	TGCGCCAGCAGCCAAGAAGGATTGGCAGGGGATCGTCAGCCCCAGCATTTT